This paragraph reports one TCR beta chain. Its antigen is still unknown. These data come from a study of OX40 agonist ivuxolimab in advanced cancers. Study details: Patients undergoing dose escalation presented with hepatocellular carcinoma, melanoma, renal cell or head and neck cancer.

Germline V gene lookup returns CDR1 MDHEN and CDR2 SYDVKM. This CDR3 is 15 amino acids long. V was trimmed by 4 bases and J by 0 bases, leaving 10 bases between them. Sequencing was performed with immunoSEQ multiplex PCR; in TCRdb, only in-frame clones are kept and a portion is missing. The sample consists of roughly 47,000 clones, about 89% of them appearing once. The study, taken as a whole, reports: Mean expanded clone counts were higher in CD8+ than CD4+ T cells. Patients who responded partially at 0.1-3.0 mg/kg showed clonal expansion ranking among the lowest. Within 6 weeks, CD4+ and CD8+ blood T cells expanded clonally at 0.1 to 3.0 mg/kg.

The TCR comes from an adult with an advanced solid tumor such as melanoma, head and neck, liver or kidney cancer. The chain carries TRBV28 and TRBJ1-5; D gene unclear. The specimen comprised CD4+ or CD8+ T cells sorted from blood, sampled in a trial of the OX40 agonist ivuxolimab. The CDR3 spells CASSSFSDSNQPQHF. In DNA, the CDR3 is TGTGCCAGCAGTTCCTTCAGTGATAGCAATCAGCCCCAGCATTTT.